Presented here are 5 T cell receptor beta chains from one specimen sequenced in a study of blood T cell repertoires in COVID-19. Profiled with immunoSEQ multiplex PCR; TCRdb holds only in-frame clones, not every one. The sample has around 200,000 clones; 75% to 85% are singletons. The sample comprised peripheral blood. These receptors all stem from a woman younger than 45 with COVID-19, enrolled during active disease.

The chain combines TRBV5-4 with TRBJ2-5; D unclear. Trimming took 10 bases from V and 5 from J, leaving 21 bases between them. There are 14 residues in the CDR3. The germline V gene has CDR1 SGHNT and CDR2 YYREEE (reference sequence). The chain's CDR3 is CALRRSVAEETQYF. The CDR3 DNA is TGTGCCTTACGTCGTTCGGTAGCAGAGGAGACCCAGTACTTC.

V and J are TRBV3-1 (or the pseudogene TRBV3-2) and TRBJ2-3, with a tentative D call TRBD2 (6 bases). Germline CDR1 is LGHDT and CDR2 is YNNKEL (reference sequence). V was clipped by 3 bases and J by 3 bases, with 10 bases between them. This CDR3 region has 14 residues. The CDR3 reads CASSQDGGTDTQYF. The CDR3 bases are TGTGCCAGCAGCCAGGATGGGGGGACAGATACGCAGTATTTT.

This clone was counted a single time. The chain links TRBV19 to TRBJ2-2, with 11 bases fitting TRBD2. This CDR3 has 16 amino acids. Germline CDR1 is LNHDA and CDR2 is SQIVND (reference sequence). V dropped 5 bases and J dropped 6; count of bases not matched to a gene: 8. The CDR3 DNA is TGTGCCAGTAGTGCCTTAGCGGGAGGGCCCCCCGGGGAGCTGTTTTTT. Protein sequence: CASSALAGGPPGELFF.

The chain joins TRBV3-1 (or the pseudogene TRBV3-2) to TRBJ1-5, with D possibly TRBD1 on 5 matching bases. Trimming removed 4 bases from V and 0 bases from J, with 10 bases in between. Germline CDR1 is LGHDT and CDR2 is YNNKEL (reference sequence). This CDR3 is built from 15 residues. DNA for the CDR3: TGTGCCAGCAGCCCGACAGCTAATAGCAATCAGCCCCAGCATTTT. This gives the protein CASSPTANSNQPQHF.

The V gene is TRBV7-6, the J gene TRBJ2-3, with D perhaps matching TRBD2 (6 bases). In germline, CDR1 is SGHVS, CDR2 FNYEAQ. The CDR3 runs to 19 residues. V was shortened by 5 bases and J by 0 bases, with 24 bases between the two germline ends. The DNA of the CDR3 is TGTGCCAGCAGCCCTATGGCCCAGGTGCAGCGGGCTAGCACAGATACGCAGTATTTT. The encoded protein is CASSPMAQVQRASTDTQYF.